This is a list of T cell receptor beta chains from one sample in a study of radiotherapy plus CTLA-4 blockade in lung cancer. Generated by immunoSEQ multiplex PCR, the TCRdb table keeps only in-frame clones and is missing some. The sample carries about 45,000 clones, roughly 76% recorded once. The source material was peripheral blood, sampled from a patient treated with radiotherapy plus ipilimumab. These receptors all stem from a human donor with non-small cell lung cancer who had a complete response to radiotherapy plus ipilimumab. Both conserved end residues are part of each CDR3. D genes are given only for firm matches. Some rows mark clone size as missing; the rest say once, few, many or name a class of expanded clone.

TRBJ2-5,TRBV5-1,NA,TRBD1,TGCGCCAGCAGCTTTACAGGGGGCATCGAGACCCAGTACTTC,CASSFTGGIETQYF
TRBJ1-2,TRBV28,NA,NA,TGTGCCAGCACTGTAGGGGGTATGATGGATAACTATGGCTACACCTTC,CASTVGGMMDNYGYTF
TRBJ1-1,TRBV19,NA,NA,TGTGCCAGTAGTGCGTACGGCACTGAAGCTTTCTTT,CASSAYGTEAFF
TRBJ2-7,TRBV5-6,NA,NA,TGTGCCAGCAGCTACTCCCACGAGCAGTACTTC,CASSYSHEQYF
TRBJ2-7,TRBV6-5,NA,NA,TGTGCCAGCAGGTACCGGGAGCAGGGACCCTACGAGCAGTACTTC,CASRYREQGPYEQYF
TRBJ2-1,TRBV28,NA,NA,TGTGCCAGCAGTTTAGTACAGGGTTATGAGCAGTTCTTC,CASSLVQGYEQFF
TRBJ1-4,TRBV2,NA,NA,TGTGCCAGCAGTGGTGCGAAAAATGAAAAACTGTTTTTT,CASSGAKNEKLFF
TRBJ2-1,TRBV9,NA,NA,TGTGCCAGCAGCGGTAGGAGGGTAGCCCTCAGCTCCTACAATGAGCAGTTCTTC,CASSGRRVALSSYNEQFF
TRBJ2-3,TRBV7-9,NA,TRBD2,TGTGCCAGCAGCATCTGGACTAGCGGGCCAGATACGCAGTATTTT,CASSIWTSGPDTQYF
TRBJ1-2,TRBV5-6,NA,NA,TGTGCCAGCAGCTTCCGCGGCACAGGTCGATATGGCTACACCTTC,CASSFRGTGRYGYTF
TRBJ2-7,TRBV6-6,NA,TRBD1,TGTGCCAGTGGGACAGGGGGCGGCGAGCAGTACTTC,CASGTGGGEQYF
TRBJ1-1,TRBV4-3,NA,NA,TGCGCCAGCAGCCAAGCTTCGGGGGGCTGGACTGAAGCTTTCTTT,CASSQASGGWTEAFF
TRBJ1-2,TRBV5-4,NA,NA,TGTGCCAGCAGCTTGAGGAGGGGGGGATTTACTAACTATGGCTACACCTTC,CASSLRRGGFTNYGYTF
TRBJ2-7,TRBV29-1,few,TRBD2,TGCAGCACCCGGACTAGCTCCTACGAGCAGTACTTC,CSTRTSSYEQYF
TRBJ2-2,TRBV30,once,TRBD1,TGTGCCTGGAGCGTCAGGGGGCAGAACACCGGGGAGCTGTTTTTT,CAWSVRGQNTGELFF
TRBJ1-1,TRBV5-1,NA,TRBD1,TGCGCCAGCAGCTTGGGGGACAGCGAAAACACTGAAGCTTTCTTT,CASSLGDSENTEAFF
TRBJ2-5,TRBV7-9,NA,NA,TGTGCCAGCAGCCAGGGGTCCCCGCGGACCCAGTACTTC,CASSQGSPRTQYF
TRBJ1-5,TRBV6-6,few,TRBD1,TGTGCCACCCGCACAGGGACAGCTAGCAATCAGCCCCAGCATTTT,CATRTGTASNQPQHF
TRBJ1-1,TRBV7-9,few,NA,TGTGCCAGCAGCTCCCGACAGATTCTCGAGACTGAAGCTTTCTTT,CASSSRQILETEAFF
TRBJ1-2,TRBV7-2,NA,TRBD1,TGTGCCAGCAGCCCCCAGGGACAGGCCGGTCTCCTACTATATGGCTACACCTTC,CASSPQGQAGLLLYGYTF
TRBJ2-7,TRBV7-9,NA,TRBD1,TGTGCCAGCAGCCGAAGGTCTGGGACAGGGGGCGAGCAGTACTTC,CASSRRSGTGGEQYF
TRBJ2-7,TRBV28,NA,TRBD2,TGTGCCAGCAGTCTCACAGGGTTCTACAACCCTAGCGGGAGGGAATACGAGCAGTACTTC,CASSLTGFYNPSGREYEQYF
TRBJ2-7,TRBV30,NA,NA,TGTGCCTGGAGTGTTAGCCGCTACGAACAGTACTTC,CAWSVSRYEQYF
TRBJ1-2,TRBV5-4,NA,NA,TGTGCCAGCAGCTTGGACAGGGTCAACTATGGCTACACCTTC,CASSLDRVNYGYTF
TRBJ2-1,TRBV2,NA,TRBD2,TGTGCCAGCAGTAAGACTAGCGGGAGGCCCCCGGGCAATGAGCAGTTCTTC,CASSKTSGRPPGNEQFF
TRBJ1-1,TRBV30,few,NA,TGTGCCTGGAGTGATGGCAGGCCGGTAGCTTTCTTT,CAWSDGRPVAFF
TRBJ1-5,TRBV6-1,NA,TRBD1,TGTGCCAGCAAGGGACAGGGGAATCAACCCCAGCATTTT,CASKGQGNQPQHF
TRBJ2-7,TRBV27,NA,TRBD2,TGTGCCACCCGGGTTAGCGGGAGTTACGAGCAGTACTTC,CATRVSGSYEQYF
TRBJ2-3,TRBV2,NA,TRBD1,TGTGCCAGCAGTGGACAGGGATTCCGGACAGATACGCAGTATTTT,CASSGQGFRTDTQYF
TRBJ1-4,TRBV7-2,NA,NA,TGTGCCAGCAGCTTAGTGGGCAGGGCCGGTTGGGGAAGTGAAAAACTGTTTTTT,CASSLVGRAGWGSEKLFF
TRBJ2-7,TRBV7-9,NA,NA,TGTGCCAGCAGCTTAAATTTGGTCGGGAGCTCCTACGAGCAGTACTTC,CASSLNLVGSSYEQYF
TRBJ2-7,TRBV18,NA,NA,TGTGCCAGCTCACCGGGGGGGCCCGAGCAGTACTTC,CASSPGGPEQYF
TRBJ2-5,TRBV6-6,once,NA,TGTGCCAGCAAACGGGAGCGAGAGACCCAGTACTTC,CASKRERETQYF
TRBJ1-1,TRBV6-5,NA,NA,TGTGCCAGCAGTTACTTACAGGGCATAGGGAACACTGAAGCTTTCTTT,CASSYLQGIGNTEAFF
TRBJ1-2,TRBV18,few,TRBD1,TGTGCCAGCTCACCCCAGGGAGAGGGGGCAATATATGGCTACACCTTC,CASSPQGEGAIYGYTF
TRBJ2-1,TRBV18,NA,TRBD2,TGTGCCAGCTCAACCCGGACTAGCGGGAGTTCCCTGAGCTCCTACAATGAGCAGTTCTTC,CASSTRTSGSSLSSYNEQFF
TRBJ1-2,TRBV11-2,NA,TRBD1,TGTGCCAGCAGCTTGGTGGGACAGGGTTACTATGGCTACACCTTC,CASSLVGQGYYGYTF
TRBJ2-1,TRBV28,NA,TRBD1,TGTGCCAGCAGTTTATTGGGACAGGGGACCTACAATGAGCAGTTCTTC,CASSLLGQGTYNEQFF
TRBJ2-1,TRBV15,NA,NA,TGTGCCACCAGCAGAGGGTCGAGCGGGCTGAGCTCCTACAATGAGCAGTTCTTC,CATSRGSSGLSSYNEQFF
TRBJ2-5,TRBV15,NA,NA,TGTGCCACCAGCAGAGAGGTTCGGGAGACCCAGTACTTC,CATSREVRETQYF
TRBJ2-3,TRBV11-2,few,NA,TGTGCCAGCTCCTTTAGGGGGAGGGAGACAGATACGCAGTATTTT,CASSFRGRETDTQYF